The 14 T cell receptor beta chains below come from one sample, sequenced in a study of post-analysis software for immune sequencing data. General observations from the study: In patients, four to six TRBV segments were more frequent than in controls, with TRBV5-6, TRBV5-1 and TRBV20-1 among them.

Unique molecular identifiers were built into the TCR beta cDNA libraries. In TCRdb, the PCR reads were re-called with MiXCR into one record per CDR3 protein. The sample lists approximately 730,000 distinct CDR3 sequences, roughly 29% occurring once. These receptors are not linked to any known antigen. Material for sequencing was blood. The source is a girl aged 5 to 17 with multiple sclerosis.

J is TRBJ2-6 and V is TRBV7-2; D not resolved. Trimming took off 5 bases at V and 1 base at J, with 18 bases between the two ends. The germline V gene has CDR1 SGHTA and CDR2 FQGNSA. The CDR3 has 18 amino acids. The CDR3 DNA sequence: TGTGCCAGCAGCGCAGTAGTTCCCGTGCTTTCTGGGGCCAACGTCCTGACTTTC. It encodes CASSAVVPVLSGANVLTF.

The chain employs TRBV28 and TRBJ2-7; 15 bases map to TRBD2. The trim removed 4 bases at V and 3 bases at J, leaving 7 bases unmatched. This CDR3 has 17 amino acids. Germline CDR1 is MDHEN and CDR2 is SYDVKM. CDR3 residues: CASSSIGTSGRRYEQYF. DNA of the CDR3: TGTGCCAGCAGTTCGATCGGGACTAGCGGGAGGCGCTACGAGCAGTACTTC.

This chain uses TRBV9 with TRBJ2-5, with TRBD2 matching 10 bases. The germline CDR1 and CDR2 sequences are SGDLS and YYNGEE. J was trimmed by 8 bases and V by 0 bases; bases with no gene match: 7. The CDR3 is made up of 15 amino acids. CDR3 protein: CASSVETSGLGTQYF. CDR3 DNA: TGTGCCAGCAGCGTAGAGACTAGCGGGCTCGGTACCCAGTACTTC. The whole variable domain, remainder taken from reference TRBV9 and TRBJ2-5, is DSGVTQTPKHLITATGQRVTLRCSPRSGDLSVYWYQQSLDQGLQFLIQYYNGEERAKGNILERFSAQQFPDLHSELNLSSLELGDSALYFCASSVETSGLGTQYFGPGTRLLVL.

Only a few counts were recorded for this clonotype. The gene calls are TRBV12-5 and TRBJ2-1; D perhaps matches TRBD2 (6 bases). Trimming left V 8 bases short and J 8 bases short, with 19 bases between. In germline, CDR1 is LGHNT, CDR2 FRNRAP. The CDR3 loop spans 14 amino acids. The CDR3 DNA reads TGTGCTAGTTCCCCAACAGCATCGGGGGATGAGCAGTTCTTC. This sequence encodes CASSPTASGDEQFF. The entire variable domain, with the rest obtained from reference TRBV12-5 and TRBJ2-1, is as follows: DARVTQTPRHKVTEMGQEVTMRCQPILGHNTVFWYRQTMMQGLELLAYFRNRAPLDDSGMPKDRFSAEMPDATLATLKIQPSEPRDSAVYFCASSPTASGDEQFFGPGTRLTVL.

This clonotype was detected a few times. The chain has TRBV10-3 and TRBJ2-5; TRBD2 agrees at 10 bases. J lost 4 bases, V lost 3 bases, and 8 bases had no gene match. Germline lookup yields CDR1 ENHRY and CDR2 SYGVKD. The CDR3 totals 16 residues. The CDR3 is CAISEGSGGAGETQYF. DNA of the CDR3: TGTGCCATCAGTGAAGGGAGCGGGGGGGCCGGAGAGACCCAGTACTTC.

CDR3 DNA sequence: TGTGCCAGCCCTTATCCTCCCGAGGGAAACTCTGGGGCCAACGTCCTGACTTTC. Protein product: CASPYPPEGNSGANVLTF. V and J are TRBV7-9 and TRBJ2-6, with a possible D match to TRBD2 (5 bases). CDR3 length: 18 residues. In germline, CDR1 is SEHNR, CDR2 FQNEAQ (reference sequence). The V and J ends lost 8 bases and 0 bases respectively, with 20 bases between them.

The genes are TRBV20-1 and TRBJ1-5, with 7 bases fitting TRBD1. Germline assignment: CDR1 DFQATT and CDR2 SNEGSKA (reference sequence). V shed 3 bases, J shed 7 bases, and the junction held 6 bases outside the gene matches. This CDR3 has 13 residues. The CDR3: CSASGQGGQPQHF. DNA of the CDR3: TGCAGTGCTAGTGGGCAGGGGGGACAGCCCCAGCATTTT.

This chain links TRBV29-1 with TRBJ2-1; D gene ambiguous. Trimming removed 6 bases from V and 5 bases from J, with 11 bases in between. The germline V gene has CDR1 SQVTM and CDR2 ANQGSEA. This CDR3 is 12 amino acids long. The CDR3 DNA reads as TGCAGCGTCCAAGTGGGCCACAATGAGCAGTTCTTC. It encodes CSVQVGHNEQFF.

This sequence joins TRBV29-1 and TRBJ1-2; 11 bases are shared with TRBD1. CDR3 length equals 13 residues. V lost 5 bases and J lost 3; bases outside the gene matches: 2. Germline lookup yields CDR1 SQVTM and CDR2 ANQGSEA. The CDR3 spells CSVRTGGDYGYTF. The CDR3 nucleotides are TGCAGCGTTAGGACAGGGGGCGACTATGGCTACACCTTC.

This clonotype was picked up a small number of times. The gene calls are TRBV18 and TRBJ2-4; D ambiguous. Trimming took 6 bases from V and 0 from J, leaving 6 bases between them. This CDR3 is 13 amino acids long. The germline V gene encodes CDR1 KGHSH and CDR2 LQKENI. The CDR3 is CASSILAKNIQYF. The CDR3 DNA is TGTGCCAGCTCCATACTAGCCAAAAACATTCAGTACTTC.

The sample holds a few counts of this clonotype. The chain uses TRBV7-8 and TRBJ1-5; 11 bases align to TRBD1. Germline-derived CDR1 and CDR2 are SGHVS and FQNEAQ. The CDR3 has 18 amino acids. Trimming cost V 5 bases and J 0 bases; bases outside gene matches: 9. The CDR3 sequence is CASSLGTGGAFSNQPQHF. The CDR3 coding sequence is TGTGCCAGCAGCCTCGGGACAGGGGGTGCCTTTAGCAATCAGCCCCAGCATTTT.

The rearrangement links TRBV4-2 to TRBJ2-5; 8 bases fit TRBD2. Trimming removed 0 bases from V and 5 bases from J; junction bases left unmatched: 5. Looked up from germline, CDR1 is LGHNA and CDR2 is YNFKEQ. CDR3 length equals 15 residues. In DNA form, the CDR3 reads TGTGCCAGCAGCCAAGATCGGGAGGGCCAGGAGACCCAGTACTTC. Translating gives CASSQDREGQETQYF.

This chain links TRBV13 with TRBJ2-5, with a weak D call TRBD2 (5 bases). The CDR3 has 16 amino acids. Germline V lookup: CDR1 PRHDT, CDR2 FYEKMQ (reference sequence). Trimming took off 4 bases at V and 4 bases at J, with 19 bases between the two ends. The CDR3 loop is CASSSSARSGGETQYF. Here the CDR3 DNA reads TGTGCCAGCAGCTCCTCCGCGCGGTCAGGAGGAGAGACCCAGTACTTC.

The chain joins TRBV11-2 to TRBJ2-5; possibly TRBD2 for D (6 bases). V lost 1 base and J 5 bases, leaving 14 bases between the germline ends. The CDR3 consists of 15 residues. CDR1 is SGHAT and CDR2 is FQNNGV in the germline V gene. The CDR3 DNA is TGTGCCAGCAGCTTAGGCCAGCGGGCTGGTGAGACCCAGTACTTC. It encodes CASSLGQRAGETQYF.